The 20 T cell receptor beta chains listed next were all sequenced from one sample in a study of blood T cell repertoires in COVID-19. Assay: immunoSEQ multiplex PCR; the TCRdb copy retains only in-frame clones and omits some. This sample yields 150,000 to 180,000 clones, of which around 78% are seen a single time; under 2% belongs to the top ten. Specimen: peripheral blood. The receptors were sampled from a man older than 75 with acute or convalescent COVID-19.

The rearrangement uses TRBV6-5 and TRBJ1-2, with 8 bases aligning to TRBD1. The CDR3 length is 14 residues. The V gene end was trimmed by 6 bases and the J gene end by 2 bases; junction bases not matched to a gene: 5. The germline CDR1 and CDR2 sequences are MNHEY and SVGAGI. DNA of the CDR3: TGTGCCAGCAGCCGGGACAGGCTAAACTATGGCTACACCTTC. This translates into CASSRDRLNYGYTF.

The gene calls are TRBV6-5 and TRBJ1-2; TRBD1 might be the D (6 bases). The ends were cut back, 5 bases at V and 7 bases at J, with 11 bases in the middle. The germline V gene has CDR1 MNHEY and CDR2 SVGAGI. CDR3 length equals 12 residues. CDR3 loop: CASSRDKTGYTF. The CDR3 coding sequence is TGTGCCAGCAGTCGGGACAAAACTGGCTACACCTTC.

This clone occurred once. The chain carries TRBV29-1 and TRBJ1-3, with a tentative D call TRBD1 (5 bases). Per the germline V gene, CDR1 is SQVTM and CDR2 is ANQGSEA. V was clipped by 4 bases and J by 2 bases, with 9 bases between them. This CDR3 has 13 residues. The DNA for the CDR3 is TGCAGCGTTGGTGAAGGGGCTGGAAACACCATATATTTT. Translation: CSVGEGAGNTIYF.

Turning to this clone: The same CDR3 arises from other DNA sequences in this sample as well. This chain connects TRBV5-1 to TRBJ2-5, with a weak D call TRBD1 (5 bases). The CDR3 extends over 13 amino acids. The V end lost 4 bases, the J end lost 2 bases, and 9 bases lay between the germline ends. The germline gives CDR1 SGHRS, CDR2 YFSETQ. CDR3 nucleotide sequence: TGCGCCAGCAGCCTCCAGGGACAAGAGACCCAGTACTTC. Encoded protein: CASSLQGQETQYF.

This clone was found once. For the CDR3, the DNA is TGCAGTGCTAGTAGCGGACTAGCGGCTAATGAGCAGTTCTTC. Amino acid sequence: CSASSGLAANEQFF. The V gene is TRBV20-1, the J gene TRBJ2-1, with 10 positions matching TRBD2. Germline trimming cut 3 bases from V and 7 bases from J; bases unmatched to any gene: 6. CDR3 length: 14 residues. CDR1 is DFQATT and CDR2 is SNEGSKA in the germline V gene (reference sequence).

The rearrangement joins TRBV24-1 to TRBJ1-2, with D unclear. CDR3 length: 10 amino acids. In germline, CDR1 is KGHDR, CDR2 SFDVKD. The V end lost 8 bases, the J end lost 8 bases, and 8 bases lay between the germline ends. The CDR3: CATTLGGYTF. The DNA of the CDR3 is TGTGCCACCACCCTTGGCGGCTACACCTTC.

The chain joins TRBV29-1 to TRBJ2-3, with 7 bases fitting TRBD2. Germline V gene data show CDR1 as SQVTM and CDR2 as ANQGSEA. Trimming removed 6 bases from V and 1 base from J; junction bases left unmatched: 7. The CDR3 has 14 amino acids. The CDR3 coding sequence is TGCAGCGTCGAGGGACTACTCCGCACAGATACGCAGTATTTT. It encodes CSVEGLLRTDTQYF.

The chain is built from TRBV6-5 and TRBJ1-4; 8 bases line up with TRBD1. Germline V gene sequence: CDR1 MNHEY, CDR2 SVGAGI. The V and J ends lost 0 bases and 7 bases, in that order; junction bases with no gene match: 4. The length of the CDR3 is 15 residues. CDR3 protein: CASSYSTGAVEKLFF. CDR3 bases: TGTGCCAGCAGTTACTCGACAGGGGCAGTTGAAAAACTGTTTTTT.

This clone was seen at least ten times. The chain has TRBV5-1 and TRBJ2-7; D gene ambiguous. V was clipped by 0 bases and J by 2 bases, with 9 bases between them. Germline V gene sequence: CDR1 SGHRS, CDR2 YFSETQ. The CDR3 runs to 14 residues. Here the CDR3 reads CASSLAPPTYEQYV. DNA of the CDR3: TGCGCCAGCAGCTTGGCGCCTCCTACCTACGAGCAGTACGTC.

This chain connects TRBV6-6 to TRBJ2-1, with D unclear. This CDR3 spans 11 amino acids. In germline, CDR1 is MNHNY, CDR2 SVGAGI (reference sequence). Trimming shortened V by 9 bases and J by 9 bases, and 12 bases separated the two germline ends. The DNA of the CDR3 is TGTGCCAGTTCTAGGTCCGGTGAGCAGTTCTTC. This translates into CASSRSGEQFF.

The chain joins TRBV3-1 (or the pseudogene TRBV3-2) to TRBJ1-3; perhaps TRBD1 as D (6 bases). Trimming took 2 bases from V and 8 from J, leaving 13 bases between them. This CDR3 comprises 14 residues. Germline loops: CDR1 LGHDT, CDR2 YNNKEL (reference sequence). In DNA form, the CDR3 reads TGTGCCAGCAGCCAAACAGGGCGTGCAGACACCATATATTTT. Translation: CASSQTGRADTIYF.

CDR3 in DNA: TGCGCCAGCAGCTTGGAGGGACAGGGGGCTTTTCCGTACTTC. Amino acid sequence: CASSLEGQGAFPYF. The chain employs TRBV5-1 and TRBJ2-4; 12 bases match TRBD1. V shed 0 bases, J shed 15 bases, and the junction held 7 bases outside the gene matches. This CDR3 has 14 amino acids. Germline V gene data show CDR1 as SGHRS and CDR2 as YFSETQ. The variable domain in full, with the rest retrieved from reference TRBV5-1 and TRBJ2-4, is KAGVTQTPRYLIKTRGQQVTLSCSPISGHRSVSWYQQTPGQGLQFLFEYFSETQRNKGNFPGRFSGRQFSNSRSEMNVSTLELGDSALYLCASSLEGQGAFPYFGAGTRLSVL.

The chain combines TRBV18 with TRBJ2-7; possible D gene TRBD1, 5 bases. The CDR3 spans 14 residues. V was pared by 3 bases and J by 1 base, with 10 bases between. The germline V gene has CDR1 KGHSH and CDR2 LQKENI. The CDR3 DNA reads TGTGCCAGCTCACCTGGACAAGAGTCCTACGAGCAGTACTTC. The encoded protein is CASSPGQESYEQYF.

DNA for the CDR3: TGTGCCAGCAGCGTGGCTAGCACAGATACGCAGTATTTT. Residues: CASSVASTDTQYF. J is TRBJ2-3 and V is TRBV9, with D uncertain. Between the trimmed V and J ends, which lost 2 bases and 0 bases, there was a span of 4 bases. CDR1 is SGDLS and CDR2 is YYNGEE in the germline V gene. The CDR3 is 13 residues long.

V is TRBV7-8 and J is TRBJ1-6; 10 bases agree with TRBD1. This CDR3 has 16 residues. Germline-derived CDR1 and CDR2 are SGHVS and FQNEAQ. The trim removed 2 bases at V and 8 bases at J, leaving 6 bases unmatched. This chain's CDR3 is CASSLRGTGDDSPLHF. The CDR3 DNA follows: TGTGCCAGCAGCTTAAGAGGGACAGGGGACGATTCACCCCTCCACTTT.

The chain joins TRBV11-1 to TRBJ2-7, with 9 nucleotides matching TRBD1. Germline CDR1 and CDR2: SGHAT and FQDESV (reference sequence). This CDR3 region has 14 residues. V lost 1 base and J lost 7; bases outside the gene matches: 5. The CDR3: CASSLGGTGREQYF. Written as DNA, the CDR3 is TGTGCCAGCAGCTTAGGTGGGACAGGGCGAGAGCAGTACTTC.

V usage is TRBV7-2 and J usage is TRBJ1-2; D perhaps matches TRBD1 (5 bases). The V end lost 1 base, the J end lost 5 bases, and 14 bases lay between the germline ends. The CDR3 has 15 amino acids. Germline V gene data show CDR1 as SGHTA and CDR2 as FQGNSA. CDR3 in DNA: TGTGCCAGCAGCTTAGATGGGTTGGGACTTTATGGCTACACCTTC. It specifies CASSLDGLGLYGYTF.

The chain links TRBV4-1 to TRBJ2-5; no reliable D call. Trimming pared 1 base from V and 1 base from J, leaving 7 bases between. Germline CDR1 reads MGHRA; CDR2 reads YSYEKL. The CDR3 runs 14 residues. The CDR3 bases are TGCGCCAGCAGCCAAGGCTATGCCCAAGAGACCCAGTACTTC. This gives the protein CASSQGYAQETQYF.

This clone was found a few times. The chain combines TRBV2 with TRBJ2-7; D may be TRBD1 (7 bases). This CDR3 region has 12 residues. Germline V lookup: CDR1 SNHLY, CDR2 FYNNEI. Trimming left V 6 bases short and J 7 bases short, with 13 bases between. For the CDR3, the DNA is TGTGCCAGCAGGGAGGGGGCGGGGGAGCAGTACGTC. Translated: CASREGAGEQYV.

V usage is TRBV5-4 and J usage is TRBJ1-1; D may be TRBD1 (5 bases). The CDR3 is made up of 14 amino acids. Germline V gives CDR1 SGHNT, CDR2 YYREEE (reference sequence). V lost 4 bases to trimming and J lost 1 base, with 11 bases between them. As DNA, the CDR3 is TGTGCCAGCAGCCTGACAGCCCAGAACACTGAAGCTTTCTTT. Translation: CASSLTAQNTEAFF.